This T cell receptor beta chain is from a study of shared clonotypes between healthy human individuals. Study-wide points: Researchers found naive subsets generally carried larger estimated richness than memory subsets.

Splitting of CD4+ cells produced CD45RA+ naive and CD45RA-negative memory subsets. CDR1 MNHNY and CDR2 SVGAGI come from the germline V gene (reference sequence). The CDR3 has 13 residues. Trimming cost V 2 bases and J 2 bases, with 4 bases left between them. In this sample, this clone turned up once. Its antigen remains unknown. Other DNA sequences in this sample translate to the same CDR3. Repertoires were generated with immunoSEQ multiplex PCR, while TCRdb's copy carries only in-frame clones and drops some. This sample has millions of clones, with around 90% found just once. The receptor comes from a man aged 18-30 years in good health. Sequencing input: naive CD4+ T cells sorted from blood. The sample's subset: CD45RA+ positively selected. The genes are TRBV6-6 and TRBJ1-5; D unclear. CDR3 region: CASSYQGNQPQHF. The DNA of the CDR3 is TGTGCCAGCAGTTACCAGGGCAATCAGCCCCAGCATTTT.